These 28 T cell receptor beta chains share one sample of origin, sequenced in a study of cytomegalovirus exposure and HLA in healthy donors. The PCR used 60 Vbeta and 13 Jbeta primers. The repertoire was sequenced with immunoSEQ multiplex PCR; TCRdb's copy has only in-frame clones and lacks some. Here the sample spans 87,000 or so clones, roughly 8.2% being singletons. What was sequenced was PBMCs. These receptors originate from a man aged 45-60 years in good health and CMV-seronegative.

This clone was counted only a few times. Without the conserved terminal phenylalanine or tryptophan, this CDR3 likely stems from a read error. The V and J genes are TRBV6-5 and TRBJ2-7; 10 nucleotides match TRBD2. With 6 bases clipped from V and 3 bases from J, the junction kept 8 bases outside the gene matches. The CDR3 totals 15 residues. Germline V CDR1 and CDR2: MNHEY, SVGAGI. In nucleotides, the CDR3 is TGTGCCAGCAGACTCTTAGCGGGAGGATTCTACGAGCAGTACCTC. The encoded protein is CASRLLAGGFYEQYL.

V usage is TRBV7-9 and J usage is TRBJ2-7; the D gene is possibly TRBD1 (5 bases). This CDR3 contains 17 residues. Germline-derived CDR1 and CDR2 are SEHNR and FQNEAQ (reference sequence). Trimming shortened V by 5 bases and J by 5 bases, and 25 bases separated the two germline ends. The CDR3 region is CASSQRGAGMGLDEQYF. The CDR3 region has the DNA TGTGCCAGCAGCCAGAGAGGCGCAGGGATGGGGTTGGACGAGCAGTACTTC.

This clone was recorded a few times. V gene TRBV25-1 combines with J gene TRBJ2-1; D may be TRBD2 (6 bases). Trimming took 3 bases from V and 0 from J, leaving 15 bases between them. CDR1 is MGHDK, CDR2 SYGVNS, per germline. This CDR3 has 17 amino acids. The CDR3 DNA follows: TGTGCCAGCAGTGATTCGGGACCGGGGGTCTCCTACAATGAGCAGTTCTTC. Encoded protein: CASSDSGPGVSYNEQFF.

This clone was found a few times. The CDR3 DNA sequence: TGCAGCGCCAACTCCGGACAGATTGAAGCTTTCTTT. Amino acids: CSANSGQIEAFF. The J gene is TRBJ1-1, the V gene TRBV29-1; perhaps TRBD1 as D (6 bases). The CDR3 contains 12 residues. Trimming stripped 7 bases from V and 7 bases from J, with 16 bases between. CDR1 is SQVTM and CDR2 is ANQGSEA in the germline V gene.

This clone has more than one count but fewer than ten. The V call is TRBV5-1, the J call TRBJ1-1; D may be TRBD1 (5 bases). The CDR3 totals 17 residues. Trimming pared 2 bases from V and 4 bases from J, leaving 21 bases between. Germline values: CDR1 SGHRS, CDR2 YFSETQ. The CDR3 DNA follows: TGCGCCAGCAGCTTTGGGGCTGGTTTGGGATCCAGCACTGAAGCTTTCTTT. Translated: CASSFGAGLGSSTEAFF.

This clone was counted only a few times. The chain joins TRBV19 to TRBJ2-3; 10 positions match TRBD2. Germline trimming cut 6 bases from V and 4 bases from J; bases unmatched to any gene: 10. There are 16 residues in the CDR3. Germline V gene sequence: CDR1 LNHDA, CDR2 SQIVND (reference sequence). The CDR3 spells CASSSIGAGGPDTQYF. CDR3 nucleotides: TGTGCCAGTAGCTCGATTGGAGCGGGGGGGCCAGATACGCAGTATTTT.

This clone was counted a few times. This chain joins TRBV4-1 and TRBJ2-3; 8 bases are a match to TRBD1. Germline V gene data show CDR1 as MGHRA and CDR2 as YSYEKL. CDR3 size: 17 residues. The V gene end was trimmed by 4 bases and the J gene end by 1 base; junction bases not matched to a gene: 10. This CDR3 is CASSLRGDRMGTDTQYF. CDR3 coding DNA: TGCGCCAGCAGCCTAAGGGGGGACAGGATGGGCACAGATACGCAGTATTTT.

This clone has only a few counts. The rearrangement joins TRBV27 to TRBJ1-1; D possibly corresponds to TRBD1 (6 bases). The CDR3 extends over 14 amino acids. V was pared by 8 bases and J by 10 bases, with 23 bases between. The germline gives CDR1 MNHEY, CDR2 SMNVEV (reference sequence). Written as DNA, the CDR3 is TGTGCCAGCGGTCTACAGGGAAGGGGATTGGGAGCTTTCTTT. Amino acid sequence: CASGLQGRGLGAFF.

V and J are TRBV18 and TRBJ1-5, with D possibly matching TRBD1 (6 bases). The CDR3 has 16 residues. Germline CDR1 reads KGHSH; CDR2 reads LQKENI. Trimming shortened V by 2 bases and J by 4 bases, and 15 bases separated the two germline ends. CDR3 nucleotide sequence: TGTGCCAGCTCACCAGGGGCAGGGGCGAATAATCAGCCCCAGCATTTT. As protein: CASSPGAGANNQPQHF. The variable domain in full, with the rest retrieved from reference TRBV18 and TRBJ1-5, is NAGVMQNPRHLVRRRGQEARLRCSPMKGHSHVYWYRQLPEEGLKFMVYLQKENIIDESGMPKERFSAEFPKEGPSILRIQQVVRGDSAAYFCASSPGAGANNQPQHFGDGTRLSIL.

The V gene is TRBV28, the J gene TRBJ2-7; D call uncertain. Germline CDR1 is MDHEN and CDR2 is SYDVKM. V was clipped by 3 bases and J by 9 bases, with 15 bases between them. CDR3 length: 13 amino acids. The CDR3 bases are TGTGCCAGCAGTTTGCGTGATCCCTCGCCGCAGTACTTC. Its protein is CASSLRDPSPQYF.

This clone occurred a few times. The chain joins TRBV5-6 to TRBJ1-1; D might be TRBD1 (5 bases). The V gene lost 2 bases and the J gene lost 1 base, with 6 bases spanning the gap. This CDR3 comprises 13 residues. The germline V gene encodes CDR1 SGHDT and CDR2 YYEEEE. The CDR3 protein is CASSFGGNTEAFF. In DNA form, the CDR3 reads TGTGCCAGCAGCTTCGGGGGGAACACTGAAGCTTTCTTT.

The rearrangement joins TRBV19 to TRBJ2-1; 7 bases are shared with TRBD2. The CDR3 runs to 14 residues. V shed 1 base and J 9 bases; nucleotides not matched to a gene: 6. Germline V lookup: CDR1 LNHDA, CDR2 SQIVND (reference sequence). CDR3 nucleotide sequence: TGTGCCAGTAGTATAGGTGCTAGCGGTGTTGAGCAGTTCTTC. This sequence encodes CASSIGASGVEQFF. The full variable domain, in which reference TRBV19 and TRBJ2-1 provide the parts outside the CDR3, is DGGITQSPKYLFRKEGQNVTLSCEQNLNHDAMYWYRQDPGQGLRLIYYSQIVNDFQKGDIAEGYSVSREKKESFPLTVTSAQKNPTAFYLCASSIGASGVEQFFGPGTRLTVL.

In this sample, this clone turned up a few times. The V call is TRBV9, the J call TRBJ2-2, with 8 bases matching TRBD1. The germline CDR1 and CDR2 sequences are SGDLS and YYNGEE. The CDR3 length is 15 residues. With 0 bases clipped from V and 6 bases from J, the junction kept 4 bases outside the gene matches. CDR3: CASSVGNRGAGELFF. The CDR3 coding sequence is TGTGCCAGCAGCGTAGGAAACAGGGGGGCCGGGGAGCTGTTTTTT. Full variable domain (remainder filled in from reference TRBV9 and TRBJ2-2): DSGVTQTPKHLITATGQRVTLRCSPRSGDLSVYWYQQSLDQGLQFLIQYYNGEERAKGNILERFSAQQFPDLHSELNLSSLELGDSALYFCASSVGNRGAGELFFGEGSRLTVL.

The chain employs TRBV19 and TRBJ1-6; D call uncertain. CDR3 length equals 13 residues. V lost 10 bases and J 8 bases, leaving 15 bases between the germline ends. CDR1 is LNHDA and CDR2 is SQIVND in the germline V gene (reference sequence). CDR3 bases: TGTGCCACTGGAGCGGTTGTGGATTCACCCCTCCACTTT. Protein: CATGAVVDSPLHF.

The chain is built from TRBV4-2 and TRBJ2-3; D not certain. The germline CDR1 and CDR2 sequences are LGHNA and YNFKEQ. The CDR3 is 15 amino acids. The germline V and J ends were trimmed by 0 bases and 0 bases, with 7 bases remaining between them. The CDR3 reads CASSQDLRSTDTQYF. The CDR3 nucleotides are TGTGCCAGCAGCCAAGATCTACGGAGCACAGATACGCAGTATTTT.

This clone was seen only a few times. The rearrangement links TRBV5-1 to TRBJ2-3, with D maybe TRBD2 (5 bases). Trimming removed 5 bases at V and 3 bases at J, with 13 bases between. Germline V CDR1 and CDR2: SGHRS, YFSETQ. The CDR3 sequence is 14 residues long. CDR3 in DNA: TGCGCCAGCAGTTCCGGGGTAAAAACAGATACGCAGTATTTT. This sequence encodes CASSSGVKTDTQYF.

This clone has a handful of counts. The gene calls are TRBV28 and TRBJ1-1; a possible D gene is TRBD1 (6 bases). CDR1 and CDR2 (germline): MDHEN, SYDVKM. This CDR3 is built from 14 residues. Trimming removed 5 bases at V and 4 bases at J, with 14 bases between. This chain's CDR3 is CASSGYRAGTEAFF. The CDR3, as DNA: TGTGCCAGCAGTGGATACAGGGCGGGCACTGAAGCTTTCTTT.

The chain carries TRBV7-2 and TRBJ1-3, with D unresolved. Trimming left V 1 base short and J 0 bases short, with 10 bases between. This CDR3 has 16 residues. Looked up from germline, CDR1 is SGHTA and CDR2 is FQGNSA. The CDR3 region has the DNA TGTGCCAGCAGCTTAGAGTCGGTGCCCTCTGGAAACACCATATATTTT. It codes for CASSLESVPSGNTIYF.

The table lists this clone with a few counts. V gene TRBV18 combines with J gene TRBJ1-1; D possibly corresponds to TRBD1 (5 bases). V lost 1 base and J 4 bases, leaving 10 bases between the germline ends. In germline, CDR1 is KGHSH, CDR2 LQKENI. The length of the CDR3 is 14 residues. This chain's CDR3 is CASSPRSGITEAFF. The DNA of the CDR3 is TGTGCCAGCTCACCACGCTCAGGGATCACTGAAGCTTTCTTT.

This clone was seen a handful of times. The chain employs TRBV7-8 and TRBJ1-1; D perhaps matches TRBD1 (6 bases). With 0 bases removed from V and 4 bases from J, the gap between germline ends came to 9 bases. This CDR3 has 14 amino acids. Germline CDR1 SGHVS, CDR2 FQNEAQ. The CDR3 bases are TGTGCCAGCAGCTTAGCGGGGGCGCGCACTGAAGCTTTCTTT. This codes for CASSLAGARTEAFF. The full variable domain, completed using reference TRBV7-8 and TRBJ1-1, is GAGVSQSPRYKVAKRGQDVALRCDPISGHVSLFWYQQALGQGPEFLTYFQNEAQLDKSGLPSDRFFAERPEGSVSTLKIQRTQQEDSAVYLCASSLAGARTEAFFGQGTRLTVV.

The chain links TRBV5-1 to TRBJ1-2; D gene unclear. Germline V lookup: CDR1 SGHRS, CDR2 YFSETQ. The CDR3 covers 16 residues. V was shortened by 4 bases and J by 4 bases, with 20 bases between the two germline ends. In DNA form, the CDR3 reads TGCGCCAGCAGCGCCGGTTCCGGGGAGAGTGGCTATGGCTACACCTTC. Translated, it gives CASSAGSGESGYGYTF.

This clone is deemed medium-sized. The chain uses TRBV6-1 and TRBJ2-3; 14 bases are a match to TRBD2. The junction had 1 base not matched to a gene; V was cut back by 4 bases and J by 4 bases. This CDR3 spans 15 amino acids. Per the germline V gene, CDR1 is MNHNS and CDR2 is SASEGT. The DNA for the CDR3 is TGTGCCAGCAGTGTGACTAGCGGGGGGGCAGATACGCAGTATTTT. Amino acids: CASSVTSGGADTQYF.

A few counts support this clone. This chain uses TRBV6-5 with TRBJ2-3, with D maybe TRBD2 (5 bases). Germline loops: CDR1 MNHEY, CDR2 SVGAGI. The CDR3 is 15 amino acids. Trimming stripped 3 bases from V and 5 bases from J, with 15 bases between. The CDR3 sequence: CASSYEPFGRDTQYF. For the CDR3, the DNA is TGTGCCAGCAGTTATGAACCTTTTGGGAGAGATACGCAGTATTTT.

The V call is TRBV15, the J call TRBJ1-1; 9 bases agree with TRBD1. V shed 8 bases, J shed 7 bases, and the junction held 5 bases outside the gene matches. Germline CDR1 is LNHNV and CDR2 is YYDKDF (reference sequence). The CDR3 covers 12 residues. The CDR3 is CATGGTGREAFF. The DNA for the CDR3 is TGTGCCACCGGAGGGACAGGGCGTGAAGCTTTCTTT.

This clone was found a few times. The chain has TRBV7-8 and TRBJ1-1; D unresolved. The V end was cut by 3 bases, the J end by 3 bases, with 11 bases between. The CDR3 is 14 residues long. Germline V lookup: CDR1 SGHVS, CDR2 FQNEAQ. For the CDR3, the DNA is TGTGCCAGCAGCTTTGAGGGTCCGGACACTGAAGCTTTCTTT. As protein: CASSFEGPDTEAFF.

V gene TRBV28 combines with J gene TRBJ1-4; the match to TRBD1 covers 8 bases. V was pared by 3 bases and J by 4 bases, with 4 bases of the junction left unmatched. CDR3 length: 15 residues. CDR1 MDHEN and CDR2 SYDVKM come from the germline V gene. In DNA form, the CDR3 reads TGTGCCAGCAGTTTGGTAGGACAGGGTAATGAAAAACTGTTTTTT. Amino acids: CASSLVGQGNEKLFF.

This clone was detected only a few times. The chain is built from TRBV5-4 and TRBJ2-2; 8 bases match TRBD1. V shed 4 bases and J 6 bases; nucleotides not matched to a gene: 17. This CDR3 comprises 18 residues. The germline V gene has CDR1 SGHNT and CDR2 YYREEE (reference sequence). CDR3 DNA: TGTGCCAGCAGCCAGGACAGGGTAGGGATGTTGGATGCCGGGGAGCTGTTTTTT. This encodes CASSQDRVGMLDAGELFF.

The chain joins TRBV18 to TRBJ1-1; TRBD1 is a possible D gene (5 bases). Trimming cost V 5 bases and J 0 bases, with 19 bases left between them. CDR1 and CDR2 from the germline V gene are KGHSH and LQKENI. The CDR3 runs to 17 residues. CDR3 DNA: TGTGCCAGCTCAGCCCAGGGTGGGCTTTCCATGAACACTGAAGCTTTCTTT. Protein: CASSAQGGLSMNTEAFF.